A single T cell receptor (beta chain) is shown here with its context. The study enrolled healthy HIV-negative adults without recent acute infections or vaccinations as donors. Produced via immunoSEQ multiplex PCR; TCRdb's table is partial and in-frame only. The table shows 400,000 to 600,000 clones, with about 75% occurring only once. The data stem from a study of shared clonotypes between healthy human individuals. This clonotype was obtained from a woman aged 40 to 49 in good health. Some clones in this sample may be carry-over from other donors' samples. Sequencing was carried out using PBMCs.

The CDR3 DNA follows: TGTGCCAGCAGCTTATTCGGCGGGAGTGGCGGTGAGCAGTTCTTC. Its translation: CASSLFGGSGGEQFF. The chain has TRBV11-3 and TRBJ2-1, with 7 bases identical to TRBD2. J was trimmed by 9 bases and V by 2 bases; bases with no gene match: 10. Germline CDR1 reads SGHNT; CDR2 reads YENEEA. The CDR3 contains 15 residues.